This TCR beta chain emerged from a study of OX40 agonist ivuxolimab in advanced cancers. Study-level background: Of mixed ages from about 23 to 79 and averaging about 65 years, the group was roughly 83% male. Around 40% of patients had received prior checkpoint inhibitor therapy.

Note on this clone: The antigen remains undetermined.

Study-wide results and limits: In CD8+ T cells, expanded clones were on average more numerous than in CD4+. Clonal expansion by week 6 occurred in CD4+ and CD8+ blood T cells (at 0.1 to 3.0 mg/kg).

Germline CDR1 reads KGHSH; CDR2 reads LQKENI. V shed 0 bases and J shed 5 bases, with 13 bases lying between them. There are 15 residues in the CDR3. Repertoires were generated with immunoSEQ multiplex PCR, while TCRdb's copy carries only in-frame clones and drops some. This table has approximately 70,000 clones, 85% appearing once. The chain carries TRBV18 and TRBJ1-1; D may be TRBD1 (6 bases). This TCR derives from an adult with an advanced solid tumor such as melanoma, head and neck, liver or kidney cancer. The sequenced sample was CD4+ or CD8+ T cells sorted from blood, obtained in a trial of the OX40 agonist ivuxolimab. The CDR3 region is CASSPPSRGGTEAFF. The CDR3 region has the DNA TGTGCCAGCTCACCACCGTCCAGGGGAGGAACTGAAGCTTTCTTT.